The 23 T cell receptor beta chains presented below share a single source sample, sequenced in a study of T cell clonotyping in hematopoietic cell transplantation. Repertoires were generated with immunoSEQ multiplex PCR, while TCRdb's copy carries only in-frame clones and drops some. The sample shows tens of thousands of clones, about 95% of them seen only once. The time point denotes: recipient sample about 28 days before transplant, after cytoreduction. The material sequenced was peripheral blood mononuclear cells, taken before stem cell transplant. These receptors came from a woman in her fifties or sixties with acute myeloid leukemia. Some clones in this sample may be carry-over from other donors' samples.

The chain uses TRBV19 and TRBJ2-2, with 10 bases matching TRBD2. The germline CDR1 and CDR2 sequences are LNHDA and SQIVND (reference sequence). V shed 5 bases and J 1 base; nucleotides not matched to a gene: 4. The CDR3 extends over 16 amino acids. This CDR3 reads CASSQWTSGNTGELFF. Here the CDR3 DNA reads TGTGCCAGTAGTCAATGGACTAGCGGGAACACCGGGGAGCTGTTTTTT.

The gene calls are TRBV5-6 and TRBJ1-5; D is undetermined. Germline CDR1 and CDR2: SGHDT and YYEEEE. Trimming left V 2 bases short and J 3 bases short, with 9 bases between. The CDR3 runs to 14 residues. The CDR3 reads CASSFWQNNQPQHF. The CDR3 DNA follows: TGTGCCAGCAGCTTTTGGCAGAACAATCAGCCCCAGCATTTT.

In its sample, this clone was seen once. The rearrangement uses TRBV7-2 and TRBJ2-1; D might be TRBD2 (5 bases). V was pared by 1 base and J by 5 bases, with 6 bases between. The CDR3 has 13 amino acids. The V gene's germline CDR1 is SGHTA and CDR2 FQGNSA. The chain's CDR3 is CASSLEGDNEQFF. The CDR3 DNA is TGTGCCAGCAGCTTAGAGGGAGACAATGAGCAGTTCTTC.

CDR3 bases: TGTGCCTGGAGTGTTACGGACAGGGGGTTTTCTGGAAACACCATATATTTT. It encodes CAWSVTDRGFSGNTIYF. This chain uses TRBV30 with TRBJ1-3, with TRBD1 matching over 10 bases. The CDR3 consists of 17 residues. Trimming cost V 0 bases and J 1 base; bases outside gene matches: 6. Germline assignment: CDR1 GTSNPN and CDR2 SVGIG (reference sequence).

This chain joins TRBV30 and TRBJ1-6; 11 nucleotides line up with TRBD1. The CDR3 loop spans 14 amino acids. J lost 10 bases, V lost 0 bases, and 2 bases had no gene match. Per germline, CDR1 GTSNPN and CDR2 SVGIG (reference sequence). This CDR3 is CAWSVGTGGSPLHF. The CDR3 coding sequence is TGTGCCTGGAGTGTAGGGACAGGGGGATCACCCCTCCACTTT.

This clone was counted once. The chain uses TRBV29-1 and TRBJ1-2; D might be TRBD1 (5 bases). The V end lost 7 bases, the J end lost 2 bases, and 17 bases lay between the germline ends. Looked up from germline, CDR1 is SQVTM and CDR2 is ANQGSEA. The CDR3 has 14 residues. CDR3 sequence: CSDGAGGTNYGYTF. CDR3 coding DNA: TGCAGCGATGGGGCTGGAGGGACCAACTATGGCTACACCTTC.

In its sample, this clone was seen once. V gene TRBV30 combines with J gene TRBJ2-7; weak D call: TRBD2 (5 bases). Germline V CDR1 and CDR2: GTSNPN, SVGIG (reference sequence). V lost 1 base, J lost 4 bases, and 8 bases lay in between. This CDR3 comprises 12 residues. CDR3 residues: CAWSARGYEQYF. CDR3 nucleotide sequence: TGTGCCTGGAGTGCCCGGGGTTACGAGCAGTACTTC.

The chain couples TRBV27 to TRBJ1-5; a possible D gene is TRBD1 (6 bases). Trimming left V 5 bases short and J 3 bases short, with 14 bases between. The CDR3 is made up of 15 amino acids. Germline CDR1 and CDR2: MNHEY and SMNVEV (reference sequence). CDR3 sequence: CASSTQPGANQPQHF. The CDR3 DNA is TGTGCCAGCAGTACTCAACCGGGGGCCAATCAGCCCCAGCATTTT.

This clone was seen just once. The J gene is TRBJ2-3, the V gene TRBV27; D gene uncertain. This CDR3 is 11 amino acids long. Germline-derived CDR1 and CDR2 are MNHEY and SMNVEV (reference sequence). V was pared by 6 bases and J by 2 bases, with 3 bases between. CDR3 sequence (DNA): TGTGCCAGCAGGTACACAGATACGCAGTATTTT. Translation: CASRYTDTQYF.

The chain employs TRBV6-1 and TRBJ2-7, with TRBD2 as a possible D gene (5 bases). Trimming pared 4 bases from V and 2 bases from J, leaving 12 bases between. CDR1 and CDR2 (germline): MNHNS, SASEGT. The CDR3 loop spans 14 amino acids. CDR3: CASSVERAAYEQYF. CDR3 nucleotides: TGTGCCAGCAGTGTAGAGAGGGCTGCCTACGAGCAGTACTTC.

The CDR3 DNA is TGTGCCAGCAGCTTAAGGCCGAACACCGGGGAGCTGTTTTTT. Amino acids: CASSLRPNTGELFF. The V call is TRBV7-3, the J call TRBJ2-2, with unresolved D. The germline gives CDR1 SGHTA, CDR2 FQGTGA. Trimming cost V 1 base and J 0 bases, with 3 bases left between them. The CDR3 is 14 residues long. The entire variable domain, with the rest obtained from reference TRBV7-3 and TRBJ2-2, is as follows: GAGVSQTPSNKVTEKGKYVELRCDPISGHTALYWYRQSLGQGPEFLIYFQGTGAADDSGLPNDRFFAVRPEGSVSTLKIQRTERGDSAVYLCASSLRPNTGELFFGEGSRLTVL.

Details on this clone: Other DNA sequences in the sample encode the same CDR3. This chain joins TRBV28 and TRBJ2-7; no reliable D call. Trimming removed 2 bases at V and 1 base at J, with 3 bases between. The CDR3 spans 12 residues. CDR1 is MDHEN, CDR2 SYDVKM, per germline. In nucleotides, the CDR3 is TGTGCCAGCAGTTTAGGGTCCTACGAGCAGTACTTC. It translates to CASSLGSYEQYF.

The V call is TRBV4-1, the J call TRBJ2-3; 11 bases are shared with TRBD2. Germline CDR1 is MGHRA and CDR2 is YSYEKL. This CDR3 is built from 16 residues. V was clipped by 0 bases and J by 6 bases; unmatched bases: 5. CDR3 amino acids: CASSQEASGRWDTQYF. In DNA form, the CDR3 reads TGCGCCAGCAGCCAAGAAGCTAGCGGGAGGTGGGATACGCAGTATTTT.

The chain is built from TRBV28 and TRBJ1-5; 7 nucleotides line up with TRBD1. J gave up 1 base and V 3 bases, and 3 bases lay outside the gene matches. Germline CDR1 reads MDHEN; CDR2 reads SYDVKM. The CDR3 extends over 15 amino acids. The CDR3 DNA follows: TGTGCCAGCAGTTTGGGGACAGCGAGCAATCAGCCCCAGCATTTT. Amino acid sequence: CASSLGTASNQPQHF.

DNA for the CDR3: TGCAGTGCTGATACCGGGACACCCCAGCATTTT. This sequence encodes CSADTGTPQHF. V usage is TRBV20-1 and J usage is TRBJ1-5, with a possible D match to TRBD1 (6 bases). Deletions cut 5 bases from V and 10 bases from J, with 12 bases between. This CDR3 is built from 11 residues. The V gene's germline CDR1 is DFQATT and CDR2 SNEGSKA (reference sequence).

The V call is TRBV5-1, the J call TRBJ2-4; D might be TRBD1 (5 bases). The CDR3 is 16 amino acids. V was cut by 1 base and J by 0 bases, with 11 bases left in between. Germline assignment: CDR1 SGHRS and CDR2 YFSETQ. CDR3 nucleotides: TGCGCCAGCAGCTTGAGCGACAGCATAGCCAAAAACATTCAGTACTTC. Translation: CASSLSDSIAKNIQYF.

The chain's CDR3 is CASSIVTGGTEAFF. CDR3 DNA: TGTGCCAGTAGTATAGTCACAGGCGGAACTGAAGCTTTCTTT. J is TRBJ1-1 and V is TRBV19; a possible D gene is TRBD1 (5 bases). This CDR3 comprises 14 residues. CDR1 is LNHDA and CDR2 is SQIVND in the germline V gene (reference sequence). Trimming shortened V by 1 base and J by 5 bases, and 11 bases separated the two germline ends.

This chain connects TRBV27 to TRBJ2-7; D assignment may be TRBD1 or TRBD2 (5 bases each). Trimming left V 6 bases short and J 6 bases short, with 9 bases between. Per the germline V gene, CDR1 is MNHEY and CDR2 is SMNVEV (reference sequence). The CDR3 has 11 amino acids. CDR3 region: CASRTGAEQYF. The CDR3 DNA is TGTGCCAGCAGGACCGGGGCCGAGCAGTACTTC.

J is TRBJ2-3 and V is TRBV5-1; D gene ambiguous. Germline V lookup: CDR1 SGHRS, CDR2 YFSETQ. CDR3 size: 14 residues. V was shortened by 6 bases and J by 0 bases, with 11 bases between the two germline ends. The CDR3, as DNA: TGCGCCAGCACTTCCCAGACTAGCACAGATACGCAGTATTTT. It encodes CASTSQTSTDTQYF.

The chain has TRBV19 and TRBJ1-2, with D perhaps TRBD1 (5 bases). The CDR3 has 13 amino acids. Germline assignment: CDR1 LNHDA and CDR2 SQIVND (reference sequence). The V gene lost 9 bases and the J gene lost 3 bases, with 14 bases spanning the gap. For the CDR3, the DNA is TGTGCCAGCTCCGAGACAGAGGACTATGGCTACACCTTC. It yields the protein CASSETEDYGYTF.

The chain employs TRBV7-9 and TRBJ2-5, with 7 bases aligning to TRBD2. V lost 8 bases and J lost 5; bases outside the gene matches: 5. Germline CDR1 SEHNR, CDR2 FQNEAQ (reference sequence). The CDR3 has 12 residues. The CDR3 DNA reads TGTGCCAGCCGGGGGGAGGACGAGACCCAGTACTTC. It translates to CASRGEDETQYF.

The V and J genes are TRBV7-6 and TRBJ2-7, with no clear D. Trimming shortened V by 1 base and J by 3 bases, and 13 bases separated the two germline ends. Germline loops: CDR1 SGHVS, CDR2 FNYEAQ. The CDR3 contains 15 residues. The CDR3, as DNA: TGTGCCAGCAGCTTAGATCCTGGGTACGGCTACGAGCAGTACTTC. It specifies CASSLDPGYGYEQYF.

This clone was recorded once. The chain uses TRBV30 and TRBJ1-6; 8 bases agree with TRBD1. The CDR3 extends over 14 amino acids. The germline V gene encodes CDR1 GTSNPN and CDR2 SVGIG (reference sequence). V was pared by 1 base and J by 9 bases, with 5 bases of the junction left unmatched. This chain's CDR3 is CAWSAGTGGSPLHF. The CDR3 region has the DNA TGTGCCTGGAGTGCCGGAACAGGGGGTTCACCCCTCCACTTT.